This T cell receptor (beta chain) was sequenced during a study of technical replicates of blood from several donors (dated by TCRdb to between 2016 and 2019). Library prep was done by the immunoSEQ multiplex PCR assay. In TCRdb, the immuneACCESS table is reduced to in-frame sequences with V and J assigned. These tables do not hold every clone; where another copy was compared, an unresolved V gene accounts for under half, and the others remain unexplained. The sample yields more than 9,500 clones; 90% to 95% were counted once. The top ten clonotypes cover roughly 6.3% of the sample. Germline trimming amounts to 2 bases on V and 2 bases on J, with 7 as the count of junction bases outside the gene matches. From the germline V gene (reference sequence), CDR1 is SGHKS and CDR2 is YYEKEE. Including cysteine and phenylalanine, the CDR3 has 15 amino acids. The entry retains the CDR3 DNA only, 45 bases that are in frame from base 1.

The count of this clone is one. Its cognate antigen has yet to be identified. Base qualities are not recorded, but no much larger clone differs from it by a single base. This chain is built from TRBV5-5 and TRBJ2-7, and TRBD2 matches 7 of the central bases. Material: PBMCs. The sequence came from a human donor in good health. The CDR3 has the sequence CASSLGGSRTYEQYF. At the DNA level, the sequence is TGTGCCAGCAGCTTAGGCGGGAGCAGAACCTACGAGCAGTACTTC. Outside the CDR3, residues come from the reference TRBV5-5 and TRBJ2-7 proteins, so the full variable domain is: DAGVTQSPTHLIKTRGQQVTLRCSPISGHKSVSWYQQVLGQGPQFIFQYYEKEERGRGNFPDRFSARQFPNYSSELNVNALLLGDSALYLCASSLGGSRTYEQYFGPGTRLTVT.